Listed below are T cell receptor beta chains from one sample, sequenced in a study of blood T cell repertoires in COVID-19. Here immunoSEQ multiplex PCR was the method, and the copy in TCRdb shows in-frame clones only, minus some. There are nearly 70,000 clones in the sample; roughly nine tenths occur only once, and 6.5% to 8% lies in the top ten. Material for sequencing was peripheral blood. The source of these receptors is a man aged 35 to 55 with COVID-19, enrolled during active disease. Both conserved end residues are part of each CDR3. The D gene is left open where the match is weak. Clone sizes are given selectively: once, few, many, or a class where the clone is expanded.

clone size	J gene	V gene	D gene	CDR3 protein	CDR3 DNA
-	TRBJ2-3	TRBV11-3	TRBD2	CASSLVSSGVTDTQYF	TGTGCCAGCAGCTTAGTCTCTAGCGGGGTCACAGATACGCAGTATTTT
-	TRBJ2-1	TRBV19	TRBD1	CASMHRGASDSYNEQFF	TGTGCCAGTATGCACAGGGGCGCTTCAGATTCCTACAATGAGCAGTTCTTC
-	TRBJ1-2	TRBV24-1	-	CATSDWDRGSYGYTF	TGTGCCACCAGTGATTGGGACCGCGGGAGCTATGGCTACACCTTC
-	TRBJ2-5	TRBV7-2	TRBD1	CASSRKAGTGQETQYF	TGTGCCAGCAGCCGTAAAGCAGGGACAGGGCAAGAGACCCAGTACTTC
-	TRBJ2-1	TRBV19	TRBD1	CASSRGQKVYNEQFF	TGTGCCAGTAGCAGGGGGCAAAAGGTTTACAATGAGCAGTTCTTC
few	TRBJ2-7	TRBV30	-	CAWGRRATYEQYF	TGTGCCTGGGGCAGGAGGGCCACCTACGAGCAGTACTTC
once	TRBJ1-1	TRBV30	TRBD1	CAWSVGTGGTEAFF	TGTGCCTGGAGTGTTGGGACAGGGGGAACTGAAGCTTTTTTT
-	TRBJ1-1	TRBV30	TRBD1	CAWSGQADTEAFF	TGTGCCTGGAGCGGACAGGCGGACACTGAAGCTTTCTTT
-	TRBJ1-1	TRBV18	-	CASSPALNTEAFF	TGTGCCAGCTCACCAGCGCTGAACACTGAAGCTTTCTTT
-	TRBJ1-4	TRBV30	TRBD1	CAWTRGHEKLFF	TGTGCCTGGACCAGGGGGCATGAAAAACTGTTTTTT
-	TRBJ1-5	TRBV3-1/TRBV3-2	TRBD1	CASSPGTGGQPQHF	TGTGCCAGCAGCCCCGGGACAGGGGGTCAGCCCCAGCATTTT
-	TRBJ2-3	TRBV6-2/TRBV6-3	TRBD2	CASSSRTSGGATDTQYF	TGTGCCAGCAGTTCTCGGACTAGCGGGGGGGCCACAGATACGCAGTATTTT
-	TRBJ1-4	TRBV9	-	CASSIQQGRDEKLFF	TGTGCCAGCAGCATCCAACAGGGAAGGGATGAAAAACTGTTTTTT
-	TRBJ2-3	TRBV13	TRBD2	CASSSRTSGSTDTQYF	TGTGCCAGCAGCTCTCGGACTAGCGGGAGCACAGATACGCAGTATTTT
-	TRBJ2-3	TRBV10-2	TRBD2	CASSVTSGGAISTDTQYF	TGCGCCAGCAGTGTCACTAGCGGGGGGGCCATAAGCACAGATACGCAGTATTTT
once	TRBJ2-5	TRBV24-1	TRBD1	CATSDPGQGKETQYF	TGTGCCACCAGTGACCCGGGACAGGGAAAAGAGACCCAGTACTTC
-	TRBJ2-5	TRBV18	-	CASSPLQETQYF	TGTGCCAGCTCACCCCTCCAAGAGACCCAGTACTTC
-	TRBJ1-5	TRBV11-2	TRBD1	CASSFTSGGGNQPQHF	TGTGCCAGCAGCTTTACCTCAGGGGGCGGCAATCAGCCCCAGCATTTT
few	TRBJ1-2	TRBV10-1	-	CASSAIGADSITF	TGCGCCAGCAGTGCCATAGGGGCCGATTCAATCACCTTC
once	TRBJ1-6	TRBV5-6	-	CASSLNTGNAYNSPLHF	TGTGCCAGCAGCCTGAATACAGGGAACGCCTATAATTCACCCCTCCACTTT
few	TRBJ1-2	TRBV7-8	-	CASSSRAAGDYGYTF	TGTGCCAGCAGCTCCAGAGCTGCGGGGGACTATGGCTACACCTTC
-	TRBJ2-1	TRBV3-1/TRBV3-2	TRBD2	CASSHLAGGNEQFF	TGTGCCAGCAGCCACCTAGCGGGGGGGAATGAGCAGTTCTTC
-	TRBJ2-1	TRBV7-6	TRBD1	CASSLDDRGDEQFF	TGTGCCAGCAGCTTAGACGACAGGGGAGATGAGCAGTTCTTC
-	TRBJ2-1	TRBV30	-	CAWSKVTGRVYNEQFF	TGTGCCTGGAGTAAGGTAACAGGTAGAGTCTACAATGAGCAGTTCTTC
-	TRBJ2-5	TRBV19	TRBD1	CASSSGQEETQYF	TGTGCCAGTAGTAGTGGACAGGAAGAGACCCAGTACTTC
-	TRBJ2-2	TRBV4-2	-	CASSQDRSGTDTGELFF	TGTGCCAGCAGCCAAGATCGTTCCGGGACTGACACCGGGGAGCTGTTTTTT
-	TRBJ2-7	TRBV9	TRBD1	CASSPGTGETYEQYF	TGTGCCAGCAGCCCCGGGACAGGTGAGACCTACGAGCAGTACTTC